This T cell receptor (beta chain) comes out of a study of naive and memory T cell subsets. The study's findings and limits: Reportedly, tuberculin skin test sites gave far more TCRs than other biopsies. Potentially, T cell activation and differentiation skew this RNA-based measurement. Tuberculin site TCR excess was interpreted as type IV hypersensitivity infiltration.

This clonotype has a count of ten or more. The antigen is undetermined. Amplification of ligated cDNA took four PCR rounds with SP2 and nested alpha and beta constant primers. Each CDR3 protein gets one entry after TCRdb re-called the UMI-ligation and nested PCR reads with MiXCR. The sample shows about 30,000 distinct CDR3 sequences, under 8.5% of them seen only once. Treatment here: skin biopsy from PPD injection site in Mantoux-positive individual. A UMI-containing oligonucleotide was joined by 3' ligation to the TCR cDNA template. Biopsied sites were PPD injections in people with a positive Mantoux test. The input for sequencing was skin, taken from a tuberculin skin test site. This receptor was taken from an adult in good health.

Written as DNA, the CDR3 is TGTGCCAGCAGGTCGACTAGCGGAATCGGAATCGAGCAGTTCTTC. This codes for CASRSTSGIGIEQFF. The genes are TRBV7-8 and TRBJ2-1; 9 bases agree with TRBD2. Germline trimming cut 6 bases from V and 10 bases from J; bases unmatched to any gene: 13. CDR3 size: 15 residues. Per the germline V gene, CDR1 is SGHVS and CDR2 is FQNEAQ.